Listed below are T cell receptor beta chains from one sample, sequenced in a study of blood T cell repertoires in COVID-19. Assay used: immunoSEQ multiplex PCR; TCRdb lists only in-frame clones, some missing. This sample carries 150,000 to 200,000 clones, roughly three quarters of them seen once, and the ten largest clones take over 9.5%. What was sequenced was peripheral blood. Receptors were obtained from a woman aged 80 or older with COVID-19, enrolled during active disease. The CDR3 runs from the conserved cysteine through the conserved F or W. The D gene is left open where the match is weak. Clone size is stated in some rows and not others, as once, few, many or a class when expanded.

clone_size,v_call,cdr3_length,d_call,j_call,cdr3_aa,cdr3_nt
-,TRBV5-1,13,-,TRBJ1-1,CASSLRGNTEAFF,TGCGCCAGCAGCTTACGAGGGAACACTGAAGCTTTCTTT
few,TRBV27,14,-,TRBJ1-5,CASRPGISNQPQHF,TGTGCCAGCAGACCAGGGATTAGCAATCAGCCCCAGCATTTT
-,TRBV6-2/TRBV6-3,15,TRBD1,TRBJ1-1,CASSPLQGGSTEAFF,TGTGCCAGCAGTCCCTTACAGGGGGGAAGCACTGAAGCTTTCTTT
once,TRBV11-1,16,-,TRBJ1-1,CASSFGGRGLNTEAFF,TGTGCCAGCAGCTTCGGGGGGCGCGGGTTGAACACTGAAGCTTTCTTT
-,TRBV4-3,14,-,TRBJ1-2,CASSQEAGIYGYTF,TGCGCCAGCAGCCAAGAGGCAGGTATATATGGCTACACCTTC
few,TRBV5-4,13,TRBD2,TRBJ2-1,CASSVVVTSEQFF,TGTGCCAGCAGCGTGGTGGTGACTAGCGAGCAGTTCTTC
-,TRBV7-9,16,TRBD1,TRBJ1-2,CASSHLGQGANYGYTF,TGTGCCAGCAGCCATCTGGGACAGGGGGCTAACTATGGCTACACCTTC
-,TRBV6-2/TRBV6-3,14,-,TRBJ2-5,CASSYRDYQETQYF,TGTGCCAGCAGTTACAGAGACTACCAAGAGACCCAGTACTTC
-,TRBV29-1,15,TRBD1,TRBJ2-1,CSAHFAGQGYNEQFF,TGCAGCGCGCACTTTGCGGGACAGGGTTACAATGAGCAGTTCTTC
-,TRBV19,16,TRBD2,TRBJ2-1,CASSPSGGVIYNEQFF,TGTGCCAGTAGTCCTAGCGGGGGGGTTATTTACAATGAGCAGTTCTTC
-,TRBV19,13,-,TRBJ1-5,CVSRQNSNQPQHF,TGTGTCAGTAGACAGAATAGCAATCAGCCCCAGCATTTT
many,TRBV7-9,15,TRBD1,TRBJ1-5,CASSPTGAGDQPQHF,TGTGCCAGCAGCCCAACAGGGGCGGGTGATCAGCCCCAGCATTTT
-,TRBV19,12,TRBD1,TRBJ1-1,CATDRGSTEAFF,TGTGCCACGGACAGGGGTTCCACTGAAGCTTTCTTT
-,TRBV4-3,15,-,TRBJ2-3,CASSQTGHGTDTQYF,TGCGCCAGCAGCCAAACCGGACACGGCACAGATACGCAGTATTTT
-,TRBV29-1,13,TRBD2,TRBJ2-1,CSGMDGGDTEQFF,TGCAGCGGAATGGACGGGGGGGACACTGAGCAGTTCTTC
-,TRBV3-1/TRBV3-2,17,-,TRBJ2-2,CASSHDGGGLGTGELFF,TGTGCCAGCAGCCACGACGGGGGAGGCCTTGGCACCGGGGAGCTGTTTTTT
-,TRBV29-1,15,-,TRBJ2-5,CSVAPSVGPHVGQYF,TGCAGCGTTGCGCCCTCTGTGGGCCCACACGTCGGCCAGTACTTC
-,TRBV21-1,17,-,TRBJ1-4,CASSKKEGLSTNEKLFF,TGTGCCAGCAGCAAAAAGGAGGGCCTCAGTACTAATGAAAAACTGTTTTTT